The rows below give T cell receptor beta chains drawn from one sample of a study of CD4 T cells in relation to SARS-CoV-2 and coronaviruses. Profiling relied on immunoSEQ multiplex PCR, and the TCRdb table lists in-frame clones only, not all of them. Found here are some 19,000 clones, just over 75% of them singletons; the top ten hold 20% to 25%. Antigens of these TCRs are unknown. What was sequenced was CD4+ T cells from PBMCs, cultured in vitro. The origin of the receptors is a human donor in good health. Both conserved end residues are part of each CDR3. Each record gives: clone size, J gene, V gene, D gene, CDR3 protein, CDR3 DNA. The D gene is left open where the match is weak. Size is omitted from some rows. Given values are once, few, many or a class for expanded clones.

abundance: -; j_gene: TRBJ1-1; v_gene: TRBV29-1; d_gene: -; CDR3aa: CSVGDRMNTEAFF; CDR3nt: TGCAGCGTGGGAGACAGGATGAACACTGAAGCTTTCTTT
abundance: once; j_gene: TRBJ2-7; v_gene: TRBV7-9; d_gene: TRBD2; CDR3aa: CASSPQTSGKDEQYF; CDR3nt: TGTGCCAGCAGCCCGCAGACTAGCGGGAAAGACGAGCAGTACTTC
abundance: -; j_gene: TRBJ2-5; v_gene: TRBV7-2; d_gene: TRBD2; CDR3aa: CASSLVTSGGAIKETQYF; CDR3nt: TGTGCCAGCAGCTTGGTGACTAGCGGGGGGGCGATAAAAGAGACCCAGTACTTC
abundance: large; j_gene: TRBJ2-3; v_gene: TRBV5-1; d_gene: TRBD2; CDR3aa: CASSISGSPEDTQYF; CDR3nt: TGCGCCAGCAGCATTAGCGGGAGTCCCGAGGATACGCAGTATTTT
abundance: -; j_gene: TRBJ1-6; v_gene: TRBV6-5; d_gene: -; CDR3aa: CASRDRTGSPLHF; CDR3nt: TGTGCCAGCAGAGATCGGACGGGTTCACCCCTCCACTTT
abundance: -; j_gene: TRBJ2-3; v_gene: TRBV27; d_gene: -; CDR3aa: CASSLAYTDTQYF; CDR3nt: TGTGCCAGCAGCTTAGCCTACACAGATACGCAGTATTTT
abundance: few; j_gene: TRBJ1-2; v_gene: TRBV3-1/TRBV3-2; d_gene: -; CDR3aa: CASSQGRPEIDGYTF; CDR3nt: TGTGCCAGCAGCCAAGGCAGGCCAGAGATAGATGGCTACACCTTC
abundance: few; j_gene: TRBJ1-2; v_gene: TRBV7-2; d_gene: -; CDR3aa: CASSLGTYGYTF; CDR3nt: TGTGCCAGCAGCTTAGGGACCTATGGCTACACCTTC
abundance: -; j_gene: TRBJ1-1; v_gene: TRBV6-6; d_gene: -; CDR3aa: CASSYSWQMNTEAFF; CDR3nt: TGTGCCAGCAGTTACTCATGGCAGATGAACACTGAAGCTTTCTTT
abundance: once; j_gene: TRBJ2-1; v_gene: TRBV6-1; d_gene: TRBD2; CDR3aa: CASSEQAGGRNEQFF; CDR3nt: TGTGCCAGCAGTGAACAAGCGGGGGGCCGTAATGAGCAGTTCTTC
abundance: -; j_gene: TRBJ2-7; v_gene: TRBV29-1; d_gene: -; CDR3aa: CSVEQQGGATYEQYF; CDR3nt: TGCAGCGTTGAACAACAGGGGGGGGCCACCTACGAGCAGTACTTC
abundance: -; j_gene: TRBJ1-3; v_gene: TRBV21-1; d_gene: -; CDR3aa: CASSRRGYFSGNTIYF; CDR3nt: TGTGCCAGCAGCAGGCGGGGCTATTTCTCTGGAAACACCATATATTTT
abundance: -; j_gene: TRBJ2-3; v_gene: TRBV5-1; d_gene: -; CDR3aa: CASGSSTDTQYF; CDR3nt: TGCGCCAGCGGGAGCTCCACAGATACGCAGTATTTT
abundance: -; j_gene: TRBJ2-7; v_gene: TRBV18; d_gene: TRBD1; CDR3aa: CASSKTGGRDEQYF; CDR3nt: TGTGCCAGCTCAAAAACAGGGGGCCGAGACGAGCAGTACTTC
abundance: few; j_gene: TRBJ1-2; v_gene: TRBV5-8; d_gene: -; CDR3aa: CASSSGQIGGYTF; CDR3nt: TGTGCCAGCAGCTCCGGACAGATCGGTGGCTACACCTTC
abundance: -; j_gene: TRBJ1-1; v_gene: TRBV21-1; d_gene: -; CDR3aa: CASSKWARWATEAFF; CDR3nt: TGTGCCAGCAGCAAATGGGCCCGGTGGGCCACTGAAGCTTTCTTT
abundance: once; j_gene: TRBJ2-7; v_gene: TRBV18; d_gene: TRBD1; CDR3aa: CASSPTGTGTYEQYF; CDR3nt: TGTGCCAGCTCACCGACCGGGACAGGGACCTACGAGCAGTACTTC
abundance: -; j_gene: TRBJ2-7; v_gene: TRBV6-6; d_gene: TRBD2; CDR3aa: CASTLGGLASEQYF; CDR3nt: TGTGCCAGCACCCTCGGGGGACTAGCTTCGGAGCAGTACTTC
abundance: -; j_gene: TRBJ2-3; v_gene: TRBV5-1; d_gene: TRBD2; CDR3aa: CASSLGSTSHTDTQYF; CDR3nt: TGCGCCAGCAGCTTGGGTTCGACTAGCCACACAGATACGCAGTATTTT
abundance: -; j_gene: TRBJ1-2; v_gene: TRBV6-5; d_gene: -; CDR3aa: CASSYVGPYGYTF; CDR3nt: TGTGCCAGCAGTTACGTGGGGCCCTATGGCTACACCTTC
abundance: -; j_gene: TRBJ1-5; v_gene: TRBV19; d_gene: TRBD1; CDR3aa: CASTQGQGEQPQHF; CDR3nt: TGTGCCAGTACCCAAGGACAGGGGGAGCAGCCCCAGCATTTT
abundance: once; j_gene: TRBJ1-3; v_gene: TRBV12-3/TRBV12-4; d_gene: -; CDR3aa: CASSFLNGNTIYF; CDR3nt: TGTGCCAGCAGTTTTTTAAATGGAAACACCATATATTTT
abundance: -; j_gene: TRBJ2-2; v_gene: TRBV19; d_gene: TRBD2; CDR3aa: CASSIGLAVDTGELFF; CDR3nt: TGTGCCAGTAGTATAGGGCTAGCGGTCGACACCGGGGAGCTGTTTTTT
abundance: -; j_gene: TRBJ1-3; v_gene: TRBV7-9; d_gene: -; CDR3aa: CASSLASSGNTIYF; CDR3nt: TGTGCCAGCAGCTTAGCTAGTTCGGGAAACACCATATATTTT
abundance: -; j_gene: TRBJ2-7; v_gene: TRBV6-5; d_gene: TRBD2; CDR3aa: CASTKTSGGFYEQYF; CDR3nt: TGTGCCAGCACCAAGACTAGCGGGGGTTTCTACGAGCAGTACTTC
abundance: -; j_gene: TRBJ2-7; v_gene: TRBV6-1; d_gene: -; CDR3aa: CASSENGASYEQYF; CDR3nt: TGTGCCAGCAGTGAAAACGGGGCCTCCTACGAGCAGTACTTC
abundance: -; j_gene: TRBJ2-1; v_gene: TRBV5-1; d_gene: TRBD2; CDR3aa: CASSATSGAYNEQFF; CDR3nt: TGCGCCAGCAGTGCGACTAGCGGGGCCTACAATGAGCAGTTCTTC
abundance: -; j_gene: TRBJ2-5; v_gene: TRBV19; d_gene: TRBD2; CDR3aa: CASQESGRAGETQYF; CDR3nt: TGTGCCAGTCAAGAAAGCGGGAGGGCGGGGGAGACCCAGTACTTC
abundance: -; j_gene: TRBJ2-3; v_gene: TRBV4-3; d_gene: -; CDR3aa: CASSQRPPRVAADTQYF; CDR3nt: TGCGCCAGCAGCCAACGTCCCCCACGGGTTGCCGCAGATACGCAGTATTTT
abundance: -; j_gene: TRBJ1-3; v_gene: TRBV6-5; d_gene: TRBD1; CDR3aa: CASSSRTGAGNTIYF; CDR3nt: TGTGCCAGCAGTTCTAGGACAGGGGCTGGAAACACCATATATTTT
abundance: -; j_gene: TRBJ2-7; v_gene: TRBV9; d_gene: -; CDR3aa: CASRPGRTYEQYF; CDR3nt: TGTGCCAGCAGACCCGGGAGAACCTACGAGCAGTACTTC
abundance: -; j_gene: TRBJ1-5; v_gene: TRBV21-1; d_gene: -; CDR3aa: CASSKAPSTGRGIYSNQPQHF; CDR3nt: TGTGCCAGCAGCAAAGCTCCGTCAACAGGCCGAGGGATCTATAGCAATCAGCCCCAGCATTTT
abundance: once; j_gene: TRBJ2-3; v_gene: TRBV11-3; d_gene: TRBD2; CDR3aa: CASSSRSGATDTQYF; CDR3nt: TGTGCCAGCAGCTCTCGGAGCGGGGCTACAGATACGCAGTATTTT
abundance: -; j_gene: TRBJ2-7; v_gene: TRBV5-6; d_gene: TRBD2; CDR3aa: CASSWAGLAAYEQYF; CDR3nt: TGTGCCAGCAGCTGGGCCGGACTAGCGGCCTACGAGCAGTACTTC
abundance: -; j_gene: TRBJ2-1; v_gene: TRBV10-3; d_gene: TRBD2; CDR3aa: CAISDPSGGSSYNEQFF; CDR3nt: TGTGCCATCAGTGACCCAAGCGGGGGCAGCTCCTACAATGAGCAGTTCTTC
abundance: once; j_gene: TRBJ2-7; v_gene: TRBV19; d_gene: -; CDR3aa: CASSLDGKYEQYF; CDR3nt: TGTGCCAGTAGCCTCGACGGAAAATACGAGCAGTACTTC
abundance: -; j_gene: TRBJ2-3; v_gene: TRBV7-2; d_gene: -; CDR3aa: CASSSGVTDTQYF; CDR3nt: TGTGCCAGCAGCTCTGGGGTTACAGATACGCAGTATTTT